Listed below are T cell receptor beta chains from one sample, sequenced in a study of CD8 T cells in Susac syndrome. TCRdb fed the immunoSEQ multiplex PCR reads into MiXCR, producing one record per CDR3 protein. The repertoire includes roughly 200,000 distinct CDR3 sequences, roughly 90% of them detected once, and over 0.075% sits in the top ten. Sequencing used CD4+ T cells from PBMCs. These receptors were collected from a human donor with Susac syndrome. Each CDR3 is given with its conserved first and last residue. A D gene is named only where the DNA matches it firmly. Size values are once, few and many counts, or a class for expanded clones, and some rows have none.

TGTGCCAGCAGTGTGCGGGTAGGGACACTCGAGGGCGGGGAGCTGTTTTTT	CASSVRVGTLEGGELFF	TRBV5-6	-	TRBJ2-2	-
TGTGCCAGCAGCCCAAAGGCCCCAGGGCCAATTAGCAATCAGCCCCAGCATTTT	CASSPKAPGPISNQPQHF	TRBV7-2	-	TRBJ1-5	-
TGTGCCAGCAGTACACCCGGGACTAGCGACACTTCGAACACCGGGGAGCTGTTTTTT	CASSTPGTSDTSNTGELFF	TRBV12-3/TRBV12-4	TRBD2	TRBJ2-2	-
TGCAGTGCCCGGACCGTCAGCTCCTACAATGAGCAGTTCTTC	CSARTVSSYNEQFF	TRBV20-1	-	TRBJ2-1	-
TGTGCCAGCAGCTTGGTAGCGGGAGACGTCGATGAGCAGTTCTTC	CASSLVAGDVDEQFF	TRBV11-2	TRBD2	TRBJ2-1	-
TGTGCCAGCAGCCCCCTCGCTGTTCCCTACGAGCAGTACTTC	CASSPLAVPYEQYF	TRBV14	-	TRBJ2-7	once
TGTGCCAGCAGCTTATTCCCCGACAGGAGTGAAAAACTGTTTTTT	CASSLFPDRSEKLFF	TRBV13	-	TRBJ1-4	-
TGCGCCAGCAGCGACCAAGGTTCAGATACGCAGTATTTT	CASSDQGSDTQYF	TRBV5-1	-	TRBJ2-3	-
TGTGCCAGCAGCGAAGACAGGGGGCTAGGGGGTAAGGAGACCCAGTACTTC	CASSEDRGLGGKETQYF	TRBV11-2	TRBD1	TRBJ2-5	-
TGTGCCAGCAGCTTGGGAGGTGGAGTGGGAGATACGCAGTATTTT	CASSLGGGVGDTQYF	TRBV5-4	-	TRBJ2-3	-
TGTGCCAGCAGCTTGAGACTCCTGAGGGATACGCAGTATTTT	CASSLRLLRDTQYF	TRBV7-8	-	TRBJ2-3	-
TGTGCCAGCAGCGTAGAAGGAGGGAGCTATGGCTACACCTTC	CASSVEGGSYGYTF	TRBV9	-	TRBJ1-2	-
TGCGCCAGCAGCTCCCAGGCGGGACTAGCGGGGGGCTACGAGCAGTACTTC	CASSSQAGLAGGYEQYF	TRBV5-1	TRBD2	TRBJ2-7	-
TGTGCCAGCAGCCAAAAACAGGGTTACGAGCAGTACTTC	CASSQKQGYEQYF	TRBV3-1	-	TRBJ2-7	-
TGTGCCAGCAGTTTAGGGCTAGTCGCTATGATGAATGAGCAGTTCTTC	CASSLGLVAMMNEQFF	TRBV12-3/TRBV12-4	-	TRBJ2-1	-
TGTGCCAGCTCACCGTCCCGGGACAGGGGACAGAGCACTGAAGCTTTCTTT	CASSPSRDRGQSTEAFF	TRBV18	TRBD1	TRBJ1-1	-
TGCAGTGCTAGACGGACTGGGAGCTCCTACGAGCAGTACTTC	CSARRTGSSYEQYF	TRBV20-1	-	TRBJ2-7	-
TGTGCCATCAGTGACTTAATCGGGACAGGCGCCGGAGGCTACACCTTC	CAISDLIGTGAGGYTF	TRBV10-3	TRBD1	TRBJ1-2	-
TGTGCCAGCAGACCACCAACAGGTTCCAGCGAGCAGTACTTC	CASRPPTGSSEQYF	TRBV28	-	TRBJ2-7	-
TGTGCCAGCAGCTCGACACCGGGACTAGCGGGCTTCAAAAGCTCCTACAATGAGCAGTTCTTC	CASSSTPGLAGFKSSYNEQFF	TRBV11-1	TRBD2	TRBJ2-1	-
TGTGCCATCAGACTGACAGGGGGTATTGGGACAGATACGCAGTATTTT	CAIRLTGGIGTDTQYF	TRBV10-3	TRBD1	TRBJ2-3	-
TGTGCCAGCAGTCCGGGACTAGCAGGGTTTCTAGTCTACGAGCAGTACTTC	CASSPGLAGFLVYEQYF	TRBV12-3/TRBV12-4	TRBD2	TRBJ2-7	-
TGTGCCTGGACAGCGGGACTAAGCACAGATACGCAGTATTTT	CAWTAGLSTDTQYF	TRBV30	TRBD2	TRBJ2-3	-
TGTGCCAGCAGCCAAGGGAATGAAAAACTGTTTTTT	CASSQGNEKLFF	TRBV14	-	TRBJ1-4	-